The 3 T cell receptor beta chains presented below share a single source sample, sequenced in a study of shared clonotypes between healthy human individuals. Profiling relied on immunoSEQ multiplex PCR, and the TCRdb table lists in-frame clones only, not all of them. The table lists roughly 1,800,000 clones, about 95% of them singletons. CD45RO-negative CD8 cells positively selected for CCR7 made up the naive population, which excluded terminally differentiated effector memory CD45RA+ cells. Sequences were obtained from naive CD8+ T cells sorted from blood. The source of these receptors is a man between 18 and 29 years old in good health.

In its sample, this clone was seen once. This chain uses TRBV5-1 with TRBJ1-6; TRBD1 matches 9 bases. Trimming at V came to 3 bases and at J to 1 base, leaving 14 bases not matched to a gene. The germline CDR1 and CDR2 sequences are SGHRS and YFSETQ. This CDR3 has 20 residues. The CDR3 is CASSSEAGTGSGSYNSPLHF. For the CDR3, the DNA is TGCGCCAGCAGCTCCGAGGCCGGGACAGGGTCTGGGTCCTATAATTCACCCCTCCACTTT.

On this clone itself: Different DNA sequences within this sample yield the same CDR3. In nucleotides, the CDR3 is TGTGCCAGCAGCTTAGTCGGGGGGGCCGCAGATACGCAGTATTTT. Encoded protein: CASSLVGGAADTQYF. The chain links TRBV11-2 to TRBJ2-3; TRBD2 matches 8 bases. Per the germline V gene, CDR1 is SGHAT and CDR2 is FQNNGV. The CDR3 consists of 15 residues. The junction had 4 bases not matched to a gene; V was cut back by 1 base and J by 4 bases.

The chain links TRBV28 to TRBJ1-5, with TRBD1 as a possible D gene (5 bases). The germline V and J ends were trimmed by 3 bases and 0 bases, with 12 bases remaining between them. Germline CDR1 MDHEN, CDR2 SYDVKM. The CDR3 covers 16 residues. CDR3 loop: CASSFPPGGSNQPQHF. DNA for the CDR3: TGTGCCAGCAGTTTCCCCCCCGGGGGTAGCAATCAGCCCCAGCATTTT.